This T cell receptor (beta chain) was sequenced during a study of cytomegalovirus exposure and HLA in healthy donors. The PCR employed 60 Vbeta primers together with 13 Jbeta primers. Sequenced by immunoSEQ multiplex PCR; TCRdb stores in-frame clones only, minus some. The sample lists about 160,000 clones; 80% were seen once. Study results and caveats: At a 0.05 false discovery rate, a later analysis found 16,951 TCR beta sequences to be associated with HLA alleles. Reportedly, cytomegalovirus status was diagnosed with high sensitivity and specificity.

V gave up 3 bases and J gave up 8 bases, with 19 bases separating them. The CDR3 has 15 residues. Germline V lookup: CDR1 GTSNPN, CDR2 SVGIG (reference sequence). A word on this clone: Its cognate antigen is unknown.

Whereas donors were nominally healthy upon sampling, unrecorded immune exposures were probable. The chain has TRBV30 and TRBJ1-4; D gene ambiguous. Sequencing was carried out using PBMCs. The sequence was collected from a man aged 18 to 35 in good health and CMV-seropositive. This chain's CDR3 is CAWRAVGPGVEKLFF. Here the CDR3 DNA reads TGTGCCTGGAGAGCCGTGGGCCCCGGTGTCGAAAAACTGTTTTTT.